Below, one TCR beta chain is given with its context. Its antigen remains unknown. The data belong to a study of cytomegalovirus exposure and HLA in healthy donors. Study overall: Counted in an early data release were roughly 81 million unique TCRs from HLA-typed donors. General study results and limits: A few CMV-associated chains were confirmed in vitro to be specific for CMV antigens.

From germline, CDR1 is MDHEN and CDR2 SYDVKM. The CDR3 extends over 15 amino acids. The PCR had 60 Vbeta and 13 Jbeta primers. Clones were read by immunoSEQ multiplex PCR, and TCRdb kept only the in-frame ones, dropping some. Among over 200,000 clones listed, about two thirds were seen once. The sequence derives from a man between 35 and 55 years old in good health and CMV-seropositive. Sequencing used PBMCs. This chain uses TRBV28 with TRBJ2-5; 9 bases match TRBD1. The J call may be faulty, since TRBJ2-7 better matches the DNA end. The CDR3, as DNA: TGTGCCAGCAGTTCCCCGGGACAGGGCACCTACGAGCAGTACTTC. Translated, it gives CASSSPGQGTYEQYF.